This entry lists 15 T cell receptor beta chains sequenced from one sample in a study of T cell responses to AZD1222 COVID-19 vaccine. Repertoires were generated with immunoSEQ multiplex PCR, while TCRdb's copy carries only in-frame clones and drops some. Of about 140,000 clones listed, under 95% are singletons. The source was peripheral blood, collected 28 days after the second dose of the MenACWY control vaccine. The receptors derive from an adult who received the MenACWY meningococcal vaccine as a control.

This clone was found once. V is TRBV28 and J is TRBJ1-5, with 9 nucleotides matching TRBD1. The CDR3 length is 16 residues. Germline lookup yields CDR1 MDHEN and CDR2 SYDVKM. V was clipped by 6 bases and J by 3 bases; unmatched bases: 9. The CDR3 loop is CASSPLGQGPNQPQHF. For the CDR3, the DNA is TGTGCCAGCAGCCCTTTAGGACAGGGGCCCAATCAGCCCCAGCATTTT.

This chain connects TRBV7-7 to TRBJ1-4, with unresolved D. Trimming shortened V by 1 base and J by 5 bases, and 5 bases separated the two germline ends. Germline assignment: CDR1 SSHAT and CDR2 FNYEAQ (reference sequence). This CDR3 region has 13 residues. The CDR3 DNA reads as TGTGCCAGCAGCTTAGGGCCAAATGAAAAACTGTTTTTT. Protein sequence: CASSLGPNEKLFF.

This clone was counted only a few times. This chain connects TRBV11-2 to TRBJ2-3, with 11 nucleotides matching TRBD2. CDR1 and CDR2 from the germline V gene are SGHAT and FQNNGV. The V gene end was trimmed by 0 bases and the J gene end by 4 bases; junction bases not matched to a gene: 3. The CDR3 loop spans 16 amino acids. CDR3 sequence (DNA): TGTGCCAGCAGCTTAGATAGCGGGGGGGCCGCAGATACGCAGTATTTT. Protein: CASSLDSGGAADTQYF.

This rearrangement joins TRBV2 to TRBJ2-5; D is ambiguous. V lost 7 bases to trimming and J lost 5 bases, with 8 bases between them. The germline V gene has CDR1 SNHLY and CDR2 FYNNEI. This CDR3 has 11 amino acids. The CDR3, as DNA: TGTGCCAGCAACTCGGTGGAGACCCAGTACTTC. Translating it yields CASNSVETQYF.

The chain uses TRBV7-2 and TRBJ2-6; no clear D. This CDR3 is built from 15 residues. Between the trimmed V and J ends, which lost 5 bases and 4 bases, there was a span of 12 bases. Germline V CDR1 and CDR2: SGHTA, FQGNSA. The CDR3 nucleotides are TGTGCCAGCAGCCCCTATGGCCCCGGGGCCAACGTCCTGACTTTC. Its translation: CASSPYGPGANVLTF.

The V gene is TRBV27, the J gene TRBJ2-3; D might be TRBD2 (6 bases). CDR1 is MNHEY and CDR2 is SMNVEV in the germline V gene (reference sequence). This CDR3 has 15 residues. The V gene lost 5 bases and the J gene lost 3 bases, with 15 bases spanning the gap. DNA of the CDR3: TGTGCCAGCAGTAAACTCCGGGACTCAACAGATACGCAGTATTTT. This translates into CASSKLRDSTDTQYF.

V and J are TRBV7-8 and TRBJ1-2; 10 nucleotides match TRBD1. The CDR3 has 14 residues. V gave up 1 base and J gave up 4 bases; unmatched junction bases: 0. The germline V gene encodes CDR1 SGHVS and CDR2 FQNEAQ. This CDR3 is CASSLGDRGYGYTF. Here the CDR3 DNA reads TGTGCCAGCAGCTTAGGGGACAGGGGCTATGGCTACACCTTC.

The chain employs TRBV19 and TRBJ2-5, with 13 bases matching TRBD2. Germline CDR1 reads LNHDA; CDR2 reads SQIVND (reference sequence). This CDR3 contains 16 residues. V dropped 3 bases and J dropped 3; count of bases not matched to a gene: 4. CDR3 nucleotides: TGTGCCAGTAGTATCAGGGGACTAGCGGGGAAAGAGACCCAGTACTTC. Translation: CASSIRGLAGKETQYF.

This clone was counted between two and nine times. The genes are TRBV5-1 and TRBJ2-7, with 11 bases fitting TRBD1. CDR1 is SGHRS, CDR2 YFSETQ, per germline. V gave up 3 bases and J gave up 0 bases; unmatched junction bases: 11. This CDR3 has 18 residues. The CDR3 here is CASSSLLGQGANSYEQYF. CDR3 bases: TGCGCCAGCAGCTCACTGTTAGGACAGGGGGCGAACTCCTACGAGCAGTACTTC. The full variable domain, with the rest looked up from reference TRBV5-1 and TRBJ2-7, is KAGVTQTPRYLIKTRGQQVTLSCSPISGHRSVSWYQQTPGQGLQFLFEYFSETQRNKGNFPGRFSGRQFSNSRSEMNVSTLELGDSALYLCASSSLLGQGANSYEQYFGPGTRLTVT.

The chain recombines TRBV5-6 with TRBJ1-4; weak D call: TRBD1 (5 bases). This CDR3 is built from 16 residues. Trimming removed 4 bases at V and 2 bases at J, with 15 bases between. Looked up from germline, CDR1 is SGHDT and CDR2 is YYEEEE. In DNA, the CDR3 is TGTGCCAGCAGCCATCCCGAGGGGACCACTAATGAAAAACTGTTTTTT. Protein product: CASSHPEGTTNEKLFF.

This chain uses TRBV15 with TRBJ2-1; 8 bases match TRBD2. The J segment lost 6 bases and the V segment lost 0 bases, leaving 13 bases of the junction unmatched. Germline CDR1 is LNHNV and CDR2 is YYDKDF (reference sequence). The CDR3 runs to 18 residues. The CDR3 nucleotides are TGTGCCACCAGCAGAGATCCGGTCGGGGCGGGAGGTGGCAATGAGCAGTTCTTC. This encodes CATSRDPVGAGGGNEQFF.

V gene TRBV27 combines with J gene TRBJ2-1, with TRBD2 matching 9 bases. The CDR3 runs to 16 residues. The V gene's germline CDR1 is MNHEY and CDR2 SMNVEV (reference sequence). Trimming at V came to 1 base and at J to 4 bases, leaving 5 bases not matched to a gene. DNA of the CDR3: TGTGCCAGCAGTTTATTCGCTAGCGGGGTGTACAATGAGCAGTTCTTC. It codes for CASSLFASGVYNEQFF.

This chain joins TRBV19 and TRBJ2-2; D ambiguous. V dropped 6 bases and J dropped 6 bases, with 20 bases sitting between them. The germline gives CDR1 LNHDA, CDR2 SQIVND (reference sequence). The CDR3 has 16 residues. In DNA, the CDR3 is TGTGCCAGTAGCCAAATTCGAGTGATGGTACCCGGGGAGCTGTTTTTT. Its protein product is CASSQIRVMVPGELFF.

The chain's CDR3 is CASSTSFSGELFF. The CDR3 coding sequence is TGCGCCAGCAGCACGAGTTTTTCCGGGGAGCTGTTTTTT. The chain uses TRBV5-1 and TRBJ2-2; D remains ambiguous. This CDR3 is built from 13 residues. Looked up from germline, CDR1 is SGHRS and CDR2 is YFSETQ. V was cut by 4 bases and J by 6 bases, with 10 bases left in between.

The chain carries TRBV28 and TRBJ1-1; TRBD1 aligns across 7 bases. The V gene's germline CDR1 is MDHEN and CDR2 SYDVKM. This CDR3 has 16 residues. V shed 6 bases and J 2 bases; nucleotides not matched to a gene: 12. The CDR3 is CASRRQGTRINTEAFF. CDR3 sequence (DNA): TGTGCCAGCAGGCGACAGGGAACGAGAATAAACACTGAAGCTTTCTTT.